This T cell receptor (beta chain) was observed in a study of tumor-infiltrating lymphocytes in primary liver carcinoma. Deletions cut 3 bases from V and 7 bases from J, with 12 bases between. From germline, CDR1 is MGHDK and CDR2 SYGVNS. This CDR3 has 13 residues. Synthesis of TCR beta cDNA was carried out from 450 to 650 ng total RNA with a constant-region primer. Generation of the TCR beta libraries relied on three nested multiplex PCR rounds using slightly modified ARM-PCR. Forward primers for TRBV1-TRBV30 and a C-beta reverse primer served the first two PCR rounds, at about 10 cycles each. TCRdb redid the calling of the multiplex PCR reads with MiXCR, one entry per CDR3 protein. The data contain about 120,000 distinct CDR3 sequences, around 70% of them singletons. Unsorted bulk tissue (roughly 17-33 mg) underwent RNA and DNA co-extraction.

V and J are TRBV25-1 and TRBJ1-2, with D hard to call. This sequence was found in a woman between 55 and 75 years old with primary liver carcinoma and hepatitis B virus infection. Sequences were obtained from tumor-adjacent normal liver tissue. Written as DNA, the CDR3 is TGTGCCAGCAGTGATCCTAACGGGCGTGGCTACACCTTC. Amino acid sequence: CASSDPNGRGYTF.